This T cell receptor (beta chain) emerged from a study of control samples from healthy donors and cancer patients. V shed 0 bases and J 5 bases; nucleotides not matched to a gene: 6. CDR3 length equals 15 residues. The germline CDR1 and CDR2 sequences are LGHNA and YNFKEQ. Libraries were prepared by immunoSEQ multiplex PCR; TCRdb keeps only in-frame clonotypes and omits some of them. The data hold around 150,000 clones, with roughly 94% observed a single time. Sequenced: PBMCs. The sequence came from a man aged 55-75 years with colorectal cancer. The chain is built from TRBV4-2 and TRBJ2-5; 7 bases match TRBD2. In nucleotides, the CDR3 is TGTGCCAGCAGCCAAGATGGGAGGGGCGCGGAGACCCAGTACTTC. It specifies CASSQDGRGAETQYF.